This TCR beta chain was profiled in a study of blood T cell repertoires in COVID-19. The wider study: Samples came from the United States, Italy and Spain, spanning acute and convalescent COVID-19. PBMCs, B-cell-depleted T cells, or T cells provided the cDNA or gDNA that made up the material.

Study members were between about 18 and 95 years old and lived in approximately 25 US regions. Cohort assignment relied on participant-reported clinical history. The protocol was immunoSEQ multiplex PCR, while the TCRdb copy is restricted to in-frame clones and leaves out a portion. Here the sample spans about 240,000 clones, around 85% being singletons. The ends lost 8 bases at V and 2 bases at J; junction bases unmatched: 5. The CDR3 has 13 residues. This clonotype was obtained from a woman aged 40 to 50 with acute COVID-19. Sequencing was carried out using PBMCs or T cells enriched from blood (not recorded which). The chain uses TRBV12-3 or TRBV12-4 and TRBJ2-7, with 8 bases matching TRBD1. The CDR3 nucleotides are TGTGCCAGCGGAATGACAGGGGCCTACGAGCAGTACTTC. Its translation is CASGMTGAYEQYF.